This T cell receptor beta chain comes out of a study of blood T cell repertoires in COVID-19. The wider study: The study drew acute and convalescent COVID-19 samples from the United States, Italy and Spain. From T cells, B-cell-depleted T cells, or PBMCs came the material, which was cDNA or gDNA.

Those who participated ranged in age from roughly 18 to 90 years and resided in under 25 US areas. Deletions cut 5 bases from V and 10 bases from J, with 14 bases between. The CDR3 extends over 12 amino acids. Germline CDR1 SEHNR, CDR2 FQNEAQ (reference sequence). Repertoires were generated with immunoSEQ multiplex PCR, while TCRdb's copy carries only in-frame clones and drops some. The sample yields hundreds of thousands of clones, 65% to 85% seen once. Input material: PBMCs or T cells enriched from blood (not recorded which). The receptor comes from a man between 25 and 39 years old with acute COVID-19. The chain recombines TRBV7-9 with TRBJ1-2; D is undetermined. The CDR3 nucleotides read TGTGCCAGCAGCCCTGTCGACACTTCCTACACCTTC. Its protein product is CASSPVDTSYTF. The variable domain in full, with the rest retrieved from reference TRBV7-9 and TRBJ1-2, is DTGVSQNPRHKITKRGQNVTFRCDPISEHNRLYWYRQTLGQGPEFLTYFQNEAQLEKSRLLSDRFSAERPKGSFSTLEIQRTEQGDSAMYLCASSPVDTSYTFGSGTRLTVV.